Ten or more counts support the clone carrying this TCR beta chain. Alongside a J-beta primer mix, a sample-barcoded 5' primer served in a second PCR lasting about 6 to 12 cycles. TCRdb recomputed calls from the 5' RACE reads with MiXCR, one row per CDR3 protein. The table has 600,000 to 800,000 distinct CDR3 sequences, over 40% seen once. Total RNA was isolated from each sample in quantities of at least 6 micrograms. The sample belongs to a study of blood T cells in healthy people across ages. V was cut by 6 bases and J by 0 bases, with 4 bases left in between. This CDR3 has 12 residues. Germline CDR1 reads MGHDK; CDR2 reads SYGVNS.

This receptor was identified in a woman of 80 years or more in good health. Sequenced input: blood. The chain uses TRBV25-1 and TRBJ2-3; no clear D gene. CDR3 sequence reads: CASSASTDTQYF. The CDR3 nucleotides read TGTGCCAGCAGCGCCAGCACAGATACGCAGTATTTT.